Listed here are 6 T cell receptor beta chains from one sample, sequenced in a study of cytomegalovirus exposure and HLA in healthy donors. 13 Jbeta primers and 60 Vbeta primers were used for the PCR. This table comes from immunoSEQ multiplex PCR, and its TCRdb copy is limited to in-frame clones, with some not included. The table records roughly 120,000 clones, roughly three quarters of them present only once. The sequencing sample was made of PBMCs. These TCRs come from a woman between 50 and 59 years old in good health and CMV-seropositive.

This chain connects TRBV7-3 to TRBJ1-5, with D possibly TRBD1 on 6 matching bases. This CDR3 contains 20 residues. Germline loops: CDR1 SGHTA, CDR2 FQGTGA. Between the trimmed V and J ends, which lost 1 base and 0 bases, there was a span of 22 bases. The CDR3 DNA is TGTGCCAGCAGCTTAAAGGGCCGGGACAAAGAGGGTTATAGCAATCAGCCCCAGCATTTT. The encoded protein is CASSLKGRDKEGYSNQPQHF.

J is TRBJ2-7 and V is TRBV5-1; D is uncertain. The V gene's germline CDR1 is SGHRS and CDR2 YFSETQ. This CDR3 is 15 amino acids long. V was trimmed by 2 bases and J by 0 bases, leaving 12 bases between them. The DNA for the CDR3 is TGCGCCAGCAGCTTCTTCACGGTGAGCTCCTACGAGCAGTACTTC. This translates into CASSFFTVSSYEQYF.

This clone was counted a few times. The V call is TRBV11-3, the J call TRBJ2-2, with 7 bases that match TRBD2. Germline V gene data show CDR1 as SGHNT and CDR2 as YENEEA. This CDR3 is built from 15 residues. With V trimmed by 5 bases and J by 1 base, 4 bases remained unmatched. CDR3: CASSTIAGNTGELFF. The DNA of the CDR3 is TGTGCCAGCAGCACTATAGCGGGGAACACCGGGGAGCTGTTTTTT.

About this clone itself: No conserved phenylalanine or tryptophan ends this CDR3, so it is likely a read error. This CDR3 is CASSLLTGSEQYC. The CDR3 DNA reads TGTGCCAGCAGCCTCCTGACAGGGAGCGAGCAGTACTGC. The V call is TRBV14, the J call TRBJ2-7; the match to TRBD1 covers 7 bases. Germline V gene data show CDR1 as SGHDN and CDR2 as FVKESK. There are 13 residues in the CDR3. Trimming at V came to 4 bases and at J to 6 bases, leaving 6 bases not matched to a gene.

The V call is TRBV7-2, the J call TRBJ2-5, with 8 positions matching TRBD1. This CDR3 is built from 15 residues. J was trimmed by 1 base and V by 1 base; bases with no gene match: 2. Germline CDR1 reads SGHTA; CDR2 reads FQGNSA. Here the CDR3 reads CASSLEGTGQETQYF. Here the CDR3 DNA reads TGTGCCAGCAGCTTAGAAGGGACAGGCCAAGAGACCCAGTACTTC.

This chain uses TRBV2 with TRBJ1-1; weak D call: TRBD1 (5 bases). The CDR3 is 13 residues long. Germline CDR1 SNHLY, CDR2 FYNNEI. V was cut by 5 bases and J by 5 bases, with 12 bases left in between. CDR3 region: CASSSDGGTEAFF. The CDR3 nucleotides read TGTGCCAGCAGTTCGGACGGGGGAACTGAAGCTTTCTTT.